This passage covers 21 T cell receptor beta chains from one sample sequenced in a study of shared clonotypes between healthy human individuals. Clones were sequenced by immunoSEQ multiplex PCR, and TCRdb holds only the in-frame ones, with some missing. The table records 750,000 to 1,000,000 clones, about 91% of them present only once. The naive CD8 subset, CD45RO-negative cells positively selected for CCR7, excluded terminally differentiated effector memory CD45RA+ cells. Material for sequencing was naive CD8+ T cells sorted from blood. All receptors come from a man aged 25 to 40 in good health.

As regards this clone: At the DNA level, this CDR3 is encoded by other sequences in the same sample as well. The chain has TRBV7-2 and TRBJ2-7, with unresolved D. The germline V and J ends were trimmed by 2 bases and 7 bases, with 9 bases remaining between them. The CDR3 length is 12 residues. Germline V gives CDR1 SGHTA, CDR2 FQGNSA. CDR3 in amino acids: CASSLSPREQYF. The CDR3 DNA follows: TGTGCCAGCAGCTTATCACCTCGGGAGCAGTACTTC.

The count of this clone is one. The chain carries TRBV7-6 and TRBJ2-1; 9 positions match TRBD2. This CDR3 spans 17 amino acids. CDR1 is SGHVS, CDR2 FNYEAQ, per germline. With V trimmed by 4 bases and J by 6 bases, 13 bases remained unmatched. The CDR3 spells CASSSQFDSGSGNEQFF. The CDR3 DNA is TGTGCCAGCAGCTCTCAGTTCGATAGCGGGAGTGGCAATGAGCAGTTCTTC.

The rearrangement links TRBV5-4 to TRBJ2-1; D remains ambiguous. Looked up from germline, CDR1 is SGHNT and CDR2 is YYREEE (reference sequence). V lost 9 bases, J lost 0 bases, and 13 bases lay in between. The CDR3 spans 14 residues. The CDR3 DNA sequence: TGTGCCATCTCCGGGTCCAGCTCCTACAATGAGCAGTTCTTC. As protein: CAISGSSSYNEQFF.

CDR3 sequence: CASSFPLGSFTDTQYF. CDR3 in DNA: TGTGCCAGCAGTTTCCCACTAGGTTCCTTCACAGATACGCAGTATTTT. The chain couples TRBV27 to TRBJ2-3; the D gene is possibly TRBD2 (5 bases). The CDR3 extends over 16 amino acids. The V end lost 3 bases, the J end lost 2 bases, and 15 bases lay between the germline ends. Per the germline V gene, CDR1 is MNHEY and CDR2 is SMNVEV (reference sequence).

The V call is TRBV7-2, the J call TRBJ2-7, with D possibly matching TRBD2 (6 bases). V shed 0 bases and J shed 7 bases, with 16 bases lying between them. The germline gives CDR1 SGHTA, CDR2 FQGNSA. This CDR3 has 15 residues. The CDR3 sequence: CASSLAIGTRLEQYF. The CDR3 nucleotides are TGTGCCAGCAGCTTAGCGATTGGGACTCGATTAGAGCAGTACTTC.

The V call is TRBV29-1, the J call TRBJ2-7; 13 bases are a match to TRBD2. This CDR3 contains 16 residues. The germline gives CDR1 SQVTM, CDR2 ANQGSEA. The J segment lost 6 bases and the V segment lost 4 bases, leaving 12 bases of the junction unmatched. CDR3 protein: CSVVPGLAGDRGEQYF. The CDR3 nucleotides are TGCAGCGTTGTCCCTGGACTAGCGGGAGATAGGGGCGAGCAGTACTTC.

This rearrangement joins TRBV13 to TRBJ2-1; the match to TRBD2 covers 11 bases. The CDR3 runs 16 residues. Trimming took 5 bases from V and 7 from J; bases not matched to a gene: 10. In germline, CDR1 is PRHDT, CDR2 FYEKMQ (reference sequence). The CDR3 is CASSPTTSGSSNEQFF. CDR3 DNA: TGTGCCAGCAGCCCAACCACTAGCGGGAGCTCAAATGAGCAGTTCTTC.

This chain uses TRBV5-1 with TRBJ1-1; no firm D call. Trimming shortened V by 4 bases and J by 0 bases, and 13 bases separated the two germline ends. CDR1 and CDR2 from the germline V gene are SGHRS and YFSETQ. The CDR3 loop spans 15 amino acids. The CDR3 loop is CASSLKTDMNTEAFF. Here the CDR3 DNA reads TGCGCCAGCAGCCTAAAGACTGACATGAACACTGAAGCTTTCTTT. The variable domain in full, with the rest retrieved from reference TRBV5-1 and TRBJ1-1, is KAGVTQTPRYLIKTRGQQVTLSCSPISGHRSVSWYQQTPGQGLQFLFEYFSETQRNKGNFPGRFSGRQFSNSRSEMNVSTLELGDSALYLCASSLKTDMNTEAFFGQGTRLTVV.

The J gene is TRBJ1-2, the V gene TRBV7-9; 7 bases match TRBD1. The CDR3 runs 13 residues. V trimming: 4 bases; J trimming: 5 bases; junction bases outside the gene matches: 4. The germline V gene has CDR1 SEHNR and CDR2 FQNEAQ (reference sequence). The CDR3 protein is CASSSGQVYGYTF. The CDR3 DNA reads as TGTGCCAGCAGCTCAGGACAGGTTTATGGCTACACCTTC.

The genes are TRBV27 and TRBJ1-4; no clear D gene. The germline V gene encodes CDR1 MNHEY and CDR2 SMNVEV (reference sequence). The CDR3 loop spans 12 amino acids. Trimming shortened V by 3 bases and J by 7 bases, and 6 bases separated the two germline ends. CDR3 protein: CASSFFGEKLFF. The CDR3 DNA is TGTGCCAGCAGTTTCTTCGGTGAAAAACTGTTTTTT.

The CDR3 bases are TGTGCCAGCAGCGTATTGGACTTACTCACAGATACGCAGTATTTT. Its translation is CASSVLDLLTDTQYF. The chain joins TRBV9 to TRBJ2-3; TRBD2 might be the D (5 bases). The germline gives CDR1 SGDLS, CDR2 YYNGEE. The CDR3 loop spans 15 amino acids. Deletions cut 1 base from V and 2 bases from J, with 11 bases between.

The rearrangement joins TRBV6-1 to TRBJ1-1; D not certain. Looked up from germline, CDR1 is MNHNS and CDR2 is SASEGT. The CDR3 is 17 amino acids. V lost 3 bases to trimming and J lost 0 bases, with 17 bases between them. The CDR3 coding sequence is TGTGCCAGCAGTGAGAACCGCGCGACATCGATGAACACTGAAGCTTTCTTT. Translation gives CASSENRATSMNTEAFF.

This clone showed up just once. The chain has TRBV4-1 and TRBJ1-5; D unclear. Germline assignment: CDR1 MGHRA and CDR2 YSYEKL. V was shortened by 1 base and J by 5 bases, with 6 bases between the two germline ends. The CDR3 contains 13 residues. Here the CDR3 reads CASSQVIHQPQHF. The CDR3 nucleotides read TGCGCCAGCAGCCAAGTGATTCATCAGCCCCAGCATTTT.

CDR3 amino acids: CASSSAIGSGQYNEQFF. For the CDR3, the DNA is TGTGCCAGCAGTTCCGCAATTGGGAGTGGGCAGTACAATGAGCAGTTCTTC. The V gene is TRBV7-9, the J gene TRBJ2-1; D possibly corresponds to TRBD2 (5 bases). Trimming took 6 bases from V and 4 from J, leaving 22 bases between them. This CDR3 region has 17 residues. The germline V gene encodes CDR1 SEHNR and CDR2 FQNEAQ (reference sequence). Together with reference TRBV7-9 and TRBJ2-1, the CDR3 gives the full variable domain: DTGVSQNPRHKITKRGQNVTFRCDPISEHNRLYWYRQTLGQGPEFLTYFQNEAQLEKSRLLSDRFSAERPKGSFSTLEIQRTEQGDSAMYLCASSSAIGSGQYNEQFFGPGTRLTVL.

About this clone itself: Other DNA sequences in the sample encode the same CDR3. The chain employs TRBV27 and TRBJ2-7; no definite D call. This CDR3 comprises 9 residues. Deletions cut 8 bases from V and 4 bases from J, with 3 bases between. Germline lookup yields CDR1 MNHEY and CDR2 SMNVEV (reference sequence). The CDR3 sequence is CASGYEQYF. The CDR3 DNA is TGTGCCAGCGGATACGAGCAGTACTTC.

V gene TRBV2 combines with J gene TRBJ1-5; no definite D call. The CDR3 is 13 amino acids. The ends were cut back, 8 bases at V and 0 bases at J, with 8 bases in the middle. Looked up from germline, CDR1 is SNHLY and CDR2 is FYNNEI. The CDR3 spells CASEGVSNQPQHF. The CDR3 DNA follows: TGTGCCAGCGAGGGAGTTAGCAATCAGCCCCAGCATTTT.

CDR3 sequence reads: CASRPRTSGDQETQYF. CDR3 nucleotide sequence: TGTGCCAGCAGACCCAGGACTAGCGGGGACCAAGAGACCCAGTACTTC. The chain employs TRBV28 and TRBJ2-5; 12 positions match TRBD2. Germline V gene data show CDR1 as MDHEN and CDR2 as SYDVKM. The CDR3 runs 16 residues. Losses at the gene ends were 6 bases for V and 0 bases for J; bases not matched to a gene: 5.

The table lists this clone with a count of one. This chain connects TRBV30 to TRBJ2-7; possibly TRBD1 for D (5 bases). Trimming shortened V by 5 bases and J by 4 bases, and 12 bases separated the two germline ends. Germline values: CDR1 GTSNPN, CDR2 SVGIG (reference sequence). The CDR3 is 12 residues long. This CDR3 reads CAWAETDYEQYF. CDR3 coding DNA: TGTGCCTGGGCGGAGACAGATTACGAGCAGTACTTC.

This chain joins TRBV15 and TRBJ2-1; 7 bases match TRBD2. J was trimmed by 9 bases and V by 5 bases; bases with no gene match: 7. From germline, CDR1 is LNHNV and CDR2 YYDKDF (reference sequence). This CDR3 has 13 amino acids. CDR3 sequence (DNA): TGTGCCACCAGCGGACCAACGGGAGGTGAGCAGTTCTTC. Translation: CATSGPTGGEQFF.

The gene calls are TRBV7-2 and TRBJ1-1, with D perhaps matching TRBD1 (5 bases). The CDR3 loop spans 15 amino acids. V lost 4 bases and J lost 4, with 16 bases in between. Germline CDR1 is SGHTA and CDR2 is FQGNSA. This CDR3 reads CASSSPGFLATEAFF. CDR3 bases: TGTGCCAGCAGCTCGCCAGGGTTCTTGGCCACTGAAGCTTTCTTT.

The gene calls are TRBV28 and TRBJ2-7; 12 bases line up with TRBD2. Germline trimming cut 6 bases from V and 3 bases from J; bases unmatched to any gene: 6. CDR3 length: 15 residues. CDR1 is MDHEN and CDR2 is SYDVKM in the germline V gene. The CDR3 spells CASSKGLAGIYEQYF. The CDR3 nucleotides are TGTGCCAGCAGCAAAGGACTAGCGGGGATCTACGAGCAGTACTTC.